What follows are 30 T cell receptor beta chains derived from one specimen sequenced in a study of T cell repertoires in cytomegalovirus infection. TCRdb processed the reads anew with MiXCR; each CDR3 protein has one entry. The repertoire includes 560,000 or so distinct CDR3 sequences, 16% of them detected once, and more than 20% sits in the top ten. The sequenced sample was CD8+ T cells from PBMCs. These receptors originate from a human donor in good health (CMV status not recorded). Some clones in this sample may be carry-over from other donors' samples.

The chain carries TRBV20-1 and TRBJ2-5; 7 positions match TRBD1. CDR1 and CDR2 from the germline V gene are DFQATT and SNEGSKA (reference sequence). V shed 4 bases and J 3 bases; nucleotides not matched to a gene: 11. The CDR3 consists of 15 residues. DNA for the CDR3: TGCAGTGCTAAACTTCGGACAGGAAAGAAAGAGACCCAGTACTTC. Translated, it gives CSAKLRTGKKETQYF.

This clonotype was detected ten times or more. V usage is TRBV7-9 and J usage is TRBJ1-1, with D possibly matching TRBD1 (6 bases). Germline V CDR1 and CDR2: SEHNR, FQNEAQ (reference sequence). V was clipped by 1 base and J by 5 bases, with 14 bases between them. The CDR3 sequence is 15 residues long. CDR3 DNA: TGTGCCAGCAGCTTAGGAGGGGGAGTTAGGACTGAAGCTTTCTTT. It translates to CASSLGGGVRTEAFF.

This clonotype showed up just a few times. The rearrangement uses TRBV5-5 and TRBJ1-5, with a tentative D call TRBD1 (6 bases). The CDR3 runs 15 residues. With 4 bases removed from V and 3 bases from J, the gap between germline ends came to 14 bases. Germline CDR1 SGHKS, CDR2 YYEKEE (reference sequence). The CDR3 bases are TGTGCCAGCAGCGGGGGCGCGGGAATCAATCAGCCCCAGCATTTT. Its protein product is CASSGGAGINQPQHF.

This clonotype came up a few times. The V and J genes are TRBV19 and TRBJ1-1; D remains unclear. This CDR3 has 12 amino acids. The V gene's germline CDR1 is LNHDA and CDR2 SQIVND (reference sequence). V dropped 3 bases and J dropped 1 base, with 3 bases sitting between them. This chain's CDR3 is CASSIWNTEAFF. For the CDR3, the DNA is TGTGCCAGTAGTATTTGGAACACTGAAGCTTTCTTT.

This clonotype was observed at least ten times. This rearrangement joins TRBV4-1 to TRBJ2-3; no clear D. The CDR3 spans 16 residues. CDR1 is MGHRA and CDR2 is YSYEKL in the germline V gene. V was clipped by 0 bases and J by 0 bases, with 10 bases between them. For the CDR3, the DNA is TGCGCCAGCAGCCAAGATGTAGTAGCTAGCACAGATACGCAGTATTTT. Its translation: CASSQDVVASTDTQYF.

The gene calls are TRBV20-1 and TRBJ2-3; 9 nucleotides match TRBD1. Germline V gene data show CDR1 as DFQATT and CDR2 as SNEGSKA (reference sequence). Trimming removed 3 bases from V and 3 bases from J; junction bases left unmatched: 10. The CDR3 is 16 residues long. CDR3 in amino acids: CSASPQDRGGTDTQYF. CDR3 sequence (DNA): TGCAGTGCTAGCCCCCAGGACAGGGGCGGGACAGATACGCAGTATTTT.

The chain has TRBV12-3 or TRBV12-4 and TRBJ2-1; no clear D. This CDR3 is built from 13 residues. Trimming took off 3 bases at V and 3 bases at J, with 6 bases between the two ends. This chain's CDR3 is CASSLNCYNEQFF. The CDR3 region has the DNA TGTGCCAGCAGTTTGAACTGCTACAATGAGCAGTTCTTC.

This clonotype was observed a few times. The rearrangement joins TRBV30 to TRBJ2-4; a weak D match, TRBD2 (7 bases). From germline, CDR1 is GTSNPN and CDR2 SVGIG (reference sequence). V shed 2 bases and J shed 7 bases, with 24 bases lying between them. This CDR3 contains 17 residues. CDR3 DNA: TGTGCCTGGAGTAATTTCGGGGGGCTCTTTCTACAGAACATTCAGTACTTC. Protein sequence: CAWSNFGGLFLQNIQYF. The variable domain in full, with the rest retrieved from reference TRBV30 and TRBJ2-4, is SQTIHQWPATLVQPVGSPLSLECTVEGTSNPNLYWYRQAAGRGLQLLFYSVGIGQISSEVPQNLSASRPQDRQFILSSKKLLLSDSGFYLCAWSNFGGLFLQNIQYFGAGTRLSVL.

In DNA form, the CDR3 reads TGCAGTGCCATCGAGCTAGCGGGCGCCGGGGAGCTGTTTTTT. Translated: CSAIELAGAGELFF. V usage is TRBV20-1 and J usage is TRBJ2-2, with TRBD2 matching 8 bases. There are 14 residues in the CDR3. V trimming: 6 bases; J trimming: 6 bases; junction bases outside the gene matches: 9. CDR1 and CDR2 (germline): DFQATT, SNEGSKA (reference sequence).

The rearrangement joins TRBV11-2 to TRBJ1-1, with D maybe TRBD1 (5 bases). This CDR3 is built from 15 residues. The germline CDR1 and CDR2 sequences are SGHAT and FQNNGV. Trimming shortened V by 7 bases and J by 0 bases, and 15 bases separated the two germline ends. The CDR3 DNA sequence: TGTGCCAGCATCCTGGGGCGAGGGTTGAACACTGAAGCTTTCTTT. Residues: CASILGRGLNTEAFF. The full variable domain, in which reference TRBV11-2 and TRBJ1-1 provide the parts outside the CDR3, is EAGVAQSPRYKIIEKRQSVAFWCNPISGHATLYWYQQILGQGPKLLIQFQNNGVVDDSQLPKDRFSAERLKGVDSTLKIQPAKLEDSAVYLCASILGRGLNTEAFFGQGTRLTVV.

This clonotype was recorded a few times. CDR3 DNA: TGTGCCAGCACCCCTCCCCGGGACTCAAAGGAAAAACTGTTTTTT. This codes for CASTPPRDSKEKLFF. This rearrangement joins TRBV28 to TRBJ1-4, with D tentatively TRBD1 (5 bases). V dropped 7 bases and J dropped 8 bases, with 20 bases sitting between them. Germline V gene data show CDR1 as MDHEN and CDR2 as SYDVKM. The CDR3 runs 15 residues. The full variable domain, with the rest looked up from reference TRBV28 and TRBJ1-4, is DVKVTQSSRYLVKRTGEKVFLECVQDMDHENMFWYRQDPGLGLRLIYFSYDVKMKEKGDIPEGYSVSREKKERFSLILESASTNQTSMYLCASTPPRDSKEKLFFGSGTQLSVL.

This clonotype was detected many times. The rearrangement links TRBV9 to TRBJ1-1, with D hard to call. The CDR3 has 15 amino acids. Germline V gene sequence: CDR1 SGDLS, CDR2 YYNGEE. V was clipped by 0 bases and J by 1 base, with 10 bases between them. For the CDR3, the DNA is TGTGCCAGCAGCGTAGTTATCACATCGAACACTGAAGCTTTCTTT. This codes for CASSVVITSNTEAFF.

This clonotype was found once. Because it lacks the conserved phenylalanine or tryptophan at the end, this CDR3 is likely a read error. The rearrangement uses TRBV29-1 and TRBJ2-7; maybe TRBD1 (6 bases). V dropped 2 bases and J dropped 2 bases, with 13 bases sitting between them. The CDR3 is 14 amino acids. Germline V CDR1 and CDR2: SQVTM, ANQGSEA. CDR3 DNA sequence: TGCAGCGTTGAATCTCCCAGGGGACCCTACGAGCAGTACTTA. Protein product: CSVESPRGPYEQYL.

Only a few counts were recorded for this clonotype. The chain's CDR3 is CASSFGHSYEQYF. As DNA, the CDR3 is TGTGCCAGCAGCTTCGGACACAGCTACGAGCAGTACTTC. The chain carries TRBV5-4 and TRBJ2-7, with D tentatively TRBD1 (5 bases). Germline V gene sequence: CDR1 SGHNT, CDR2 YYREEE (reference sequence). The CDR3 runs to 13 residues. Trimming removed 2 bases from V and 3 bases from J, with 9 bases in between.

For the CDR3, the DNA is TGTGCCAGCTCACCCGGACAGGGCAACCCATCCTACGAGCAGTACTTC. Translation gives CASSPGQGNPSYEQYF. This sequence joins TRBV18 and TRBJ2-7, with TRBD1 matching 8 bases. The CDR3 loop spans 16 amino acids. After removal of 3 bases from V and 1 base from J, the junction contained 8 bases not matched to a gene. Germline lookup yields CDR1 KGHSH and CDR2 LQKENI. The full variable domain, in which reference TRBV18 and TRBJ2-7 provide the parts outside the CDR3, is NAGVMQNPRHLVRRRGQEARLRCSPMKGHSHVYWYRQLPEEGLKFMVYLQKENIIDESGMPKERFSAEFPKEGPSILRIQQVVRGDSAAYFCASSPGQGNPSYEQYFGPGTRLTVT.

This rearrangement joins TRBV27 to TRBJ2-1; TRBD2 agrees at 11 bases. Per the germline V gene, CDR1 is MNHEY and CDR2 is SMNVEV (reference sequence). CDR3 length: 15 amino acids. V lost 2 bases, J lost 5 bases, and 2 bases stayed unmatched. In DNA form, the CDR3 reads TGTGCCAGCAGTTTAGGGACTAGCGGAAACAATGAGCAGTTCTTC. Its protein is CASSLGTSGNNEQFF.

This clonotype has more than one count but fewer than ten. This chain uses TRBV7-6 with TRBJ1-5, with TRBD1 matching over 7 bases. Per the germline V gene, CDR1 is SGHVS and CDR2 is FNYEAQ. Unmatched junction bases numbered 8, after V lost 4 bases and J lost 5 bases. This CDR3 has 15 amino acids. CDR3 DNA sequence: TGTGCCAGCAGCTCCGACAGGGAAAACGATCAGCCCCAGCATTTT. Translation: CASSSDRENDQPQHF.

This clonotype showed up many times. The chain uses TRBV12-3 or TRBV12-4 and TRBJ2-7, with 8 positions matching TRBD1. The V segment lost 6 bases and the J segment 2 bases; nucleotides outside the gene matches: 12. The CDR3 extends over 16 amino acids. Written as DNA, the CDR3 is TGTGCCAGCAGCGCTCTTGGGGCACAGGGGGCCTACGAGCAGTACTTC. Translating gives CASSALGAQGAYEQYF.

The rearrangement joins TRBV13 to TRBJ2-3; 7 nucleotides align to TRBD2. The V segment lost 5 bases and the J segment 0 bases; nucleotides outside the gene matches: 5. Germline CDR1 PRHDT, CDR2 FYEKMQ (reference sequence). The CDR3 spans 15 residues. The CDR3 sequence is CASSPLAESTDTQYF. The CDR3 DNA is TGTGCCAGCAGCCCCCTAGCGGAGAGCACAGATACGCAGTATTTT. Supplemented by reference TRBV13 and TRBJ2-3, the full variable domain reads AAGVIQSPRHLIKEKRETATLKCYPIPRHDTVYWYQQGPGQDPQFLISFYEKMQSDKGSIPDRFSAQQFSDYHSELNMSSLELGDSALYFCASSPLAESTDTQYFGPGTRLTVL.

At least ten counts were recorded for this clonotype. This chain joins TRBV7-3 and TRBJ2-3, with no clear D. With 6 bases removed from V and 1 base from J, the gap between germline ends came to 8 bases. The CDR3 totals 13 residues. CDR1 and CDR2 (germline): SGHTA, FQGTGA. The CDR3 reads CASSLDRTDTQYF. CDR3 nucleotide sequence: TGTGCCAGCAGTCTCGATCGCACAGATACGCAGTATTTT.

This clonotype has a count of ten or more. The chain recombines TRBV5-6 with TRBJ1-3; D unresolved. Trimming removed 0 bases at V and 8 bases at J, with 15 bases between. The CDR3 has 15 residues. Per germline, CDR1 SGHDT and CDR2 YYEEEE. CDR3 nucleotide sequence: TGTGCCAGCAGCTTGGGTTTGTCCCTCGGGGACACCATATATTTT. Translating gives CASSLGLSLGDTIYF.

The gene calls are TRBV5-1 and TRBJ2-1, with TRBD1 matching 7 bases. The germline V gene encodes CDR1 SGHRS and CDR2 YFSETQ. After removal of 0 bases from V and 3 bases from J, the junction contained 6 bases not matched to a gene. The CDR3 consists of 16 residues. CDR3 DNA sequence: TGCGCCAGCAGCTTGGACCCGACAGGGAGCTACAATGAGCAGTTCTTC. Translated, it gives CASSLDPTGSYNEQFF. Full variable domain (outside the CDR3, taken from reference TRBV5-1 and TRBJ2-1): KAGVTQTPRYLIKTRGQQVTLSCSPISGHRSVSWYQQTPGQGLQFLFEYFSETQRNKGNFPGRFSGRQFSNSRSEMNVSTLELGDSALYLCASSLDPTGSYNEQFFGPGTRLTVL.

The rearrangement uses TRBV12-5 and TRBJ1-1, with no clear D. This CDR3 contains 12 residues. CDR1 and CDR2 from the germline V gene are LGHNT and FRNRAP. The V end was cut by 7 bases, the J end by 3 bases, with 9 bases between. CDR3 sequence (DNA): TGTGCTAGTGCCTCCGGGGACACTGAAGCTTTCTTT. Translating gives CASASGDTEAFF. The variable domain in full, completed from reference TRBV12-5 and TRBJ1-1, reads DARVTQTPRHKVTEMGQEVTMRCQPILGHNTVFWYRQTMMQGLELLAYFRNRAPLDDSGMPKDRFSAEMPDATLATLKIQPSEPRDSAVYFCASASGDTEAFFGQGTRLTVV.

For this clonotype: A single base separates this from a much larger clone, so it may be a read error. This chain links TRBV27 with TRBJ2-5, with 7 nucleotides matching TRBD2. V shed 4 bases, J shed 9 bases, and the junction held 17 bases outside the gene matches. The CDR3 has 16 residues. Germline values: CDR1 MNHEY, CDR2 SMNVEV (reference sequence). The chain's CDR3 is CASSWRRELGREPQYF. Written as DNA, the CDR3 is TGTGCCAGCAGTTGGCGGCGGGAGCTCGGCCGGGAGCCCCAGTACTTC.

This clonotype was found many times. The CDR3 region is CASLFWPSGYNEQFF. The CDR3 DNA is TGTGCCAGCTTATTTTGGCCGAGTGGCTACAATGAGCAGTTCTTC. V gene TRBV7-9 combines with J gene TRBJ2-1, with no clear D. The CDR3 length is 15 residues. Germline values: CDR1 SEHNR, CDR2 FQNEAQ (reference sequence). With 8 bases removed from V and 3 bases from J, the gap between germline ends came to 17 bases.

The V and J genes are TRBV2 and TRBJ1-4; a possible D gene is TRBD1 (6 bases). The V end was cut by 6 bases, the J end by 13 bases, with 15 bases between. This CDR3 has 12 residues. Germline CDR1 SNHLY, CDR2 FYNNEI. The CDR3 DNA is TGTGCCAGCAGCGGACAGCCCCGTTTACTGTTTTTT. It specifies CASSGQPRLLFF.

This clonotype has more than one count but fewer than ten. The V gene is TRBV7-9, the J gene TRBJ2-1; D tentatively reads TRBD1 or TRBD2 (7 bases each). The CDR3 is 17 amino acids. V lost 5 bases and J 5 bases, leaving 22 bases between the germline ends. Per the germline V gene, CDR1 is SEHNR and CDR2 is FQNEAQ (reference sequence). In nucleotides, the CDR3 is TGTGCCAGCAGCGGAAGGCGGGAACAGGGGAGGGACAATGAGCAGTTCTTC. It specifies CASSGRREQGRDNEQFF.

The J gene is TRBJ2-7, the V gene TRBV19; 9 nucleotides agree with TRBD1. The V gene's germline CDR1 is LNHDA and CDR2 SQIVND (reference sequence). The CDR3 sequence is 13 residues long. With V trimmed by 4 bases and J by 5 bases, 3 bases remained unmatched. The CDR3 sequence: CASSRQGDHEQYF. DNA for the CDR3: TGTGCCAGTAGTAGACAGGGGGATCACGAGCAGTACTTC. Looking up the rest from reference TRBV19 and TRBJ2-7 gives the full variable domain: DGGITQSPKYLFRKEGQNVTLSCEQNLNHDAMYWYRQDPGQGLRLIYYSQIVNDFQKGDIAEGYSVSREKKESFPLTVTSAQKNPTAFYLCASSRQGDHEQYFGPGTRLTVT.

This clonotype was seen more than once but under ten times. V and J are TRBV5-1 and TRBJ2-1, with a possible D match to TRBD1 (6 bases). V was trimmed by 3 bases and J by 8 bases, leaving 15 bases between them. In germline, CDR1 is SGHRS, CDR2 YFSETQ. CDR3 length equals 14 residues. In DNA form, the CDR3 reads TGCGCCAGCAGCTCCGACAGGATGGGCGATGAGCAGTTCTTC. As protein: CASSSDRMGDEQFF.

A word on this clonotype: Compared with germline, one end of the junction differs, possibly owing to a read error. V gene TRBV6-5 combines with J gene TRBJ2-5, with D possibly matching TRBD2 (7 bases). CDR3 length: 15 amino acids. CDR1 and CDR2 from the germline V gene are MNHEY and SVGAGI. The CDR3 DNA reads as TGTGCCAGAAGTTACTGGGGGGGCGAGTACGAGACCCAGTACTTC. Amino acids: CARSYWGGEYETQYF.